A selection of T cell receptor beta chains follows, all from one sample in a study of human T cells and chemical hapten exposure. TCRdb itself ran the RACE reads through MiXCR, one entry per CDR3 protein. There are under 65,000 distinct CDR3 sequences in the sample; 9.4% occur only once, and 14% lies in the top ten. The sequencing here drew on whole blood, taken in connection with sensitization to the hapten diphenylcyclopropenone (DPC). The receptors stem from a woman aged 40 to 50 with alopecia areata. Some clones in this sample may be carry-over from other donors' samples. Each CDR3 is given with its conserved first and last residue. A D gene is named only where the DNA matches it firmly. Expanded clones get a size class; other rows say once, few or many, or leave the size out.

d_gene: -; v_gene: TRBV27; j_gene: TRBJ1-5; abundance: -; CDR3aa: CASSLSAGMAQPQHF; CDR3nt: TGTGCCAGCAGTTTATCCGCAGGGATGGCCCAGCCCCAGCATTTT
d_gene: -; v_gene: TRBV4-3; j_gene: TRBJ2-3; abundance: many; CDR3aa: CASSQRYREGTDTQYF; CDR3nt: TGCGCCAGCAGCCAACGATACCGCGAGGGGACAGATACGCAGTATTTT
d_gene: -; v_gene: TRBV12-3/TRBV12-4; j_gene: TRBJ2-6; abundance: many; CDR3aa: CASSLTGNSGANVLTF; CDR3nt: TGTGCCAGCAGCCTTACGGGGAACTCTGGGGCCAACGTCCTGACTTTC
d_gene: -; v_gene: TRBV20-1; j_gene: TRBJ1-1; abundance: many; CDR3aa: CSARTSGTNTEAFF; CDR3nt: TGCAGTGCTAGAACGTCGGGGACGAACACTGAAGCTTTCTTT
d_gene: -; v_gene: TRBV2; j_gene: TRBJ1-4; abundance: many; CDR3aa: CASSEEQVHEKLFF; CDR3nt: TGTGCCAGCAGTGAAGAACAGGTACATGAAAAACTGTTTTTT
d_gene: -; v_gene: TRBV30; j_gene: TRBJ2-5; abundance: few; CDR3aa: CAWGSGLNTLQETQYF; CDR3nt: TGTGCCTGGGGGTCCGGTCTGAACACCCTCCAAGAGACCCAGTACTTC
d_gene: -; v_gene: TRBV4-1; j_gene: TRBJ2-1; abundance: many; CDR3aa: CASSLLGGDEQFF; CDR3nt: TGCGCCAGCAGCCTCTTGGGGGGCGATGAGCAGTTCTTC
d_gene: -; v_gene: TRBV7-2; j_gene: TRBJ2-3; abundance: -; CDR3aa: CASSGLVTTQYF; CDR3nt: TGTGCCAGCAGCGGACTTGTTACTACGCAGTATTTT
d_gene: -; v_gene: TRBV6-5; j_gene: TRBJ1-1; abundance: many; CDR3aa: CASSKRAQGNTEAFF; CDR3nt: TGTGCCAGCTCCAAAAGGGCACAGGGGAACACTGAAGCTTTCTTT
d_gene: -; v_gene: TRBV7-9; j_gene: TRBJ2-7; abundance: -; CDR3aa: CASSSSHEQYF; CDR3nt: TGTGCCAGCAGCTCCTCCCACGAGCAGTACTTC
d_gene: -; v_gene: TRBV6-1; j_gene: TRBJ2-2; abundance: many; CDR3aa: CASSELLNTGELFF; CDR3nt: TGTGCCAGCAGTGAACTCCTGAACACCGGGGAGCTGTTTTTT
d_gene: -; v_gene: TRBV7-9; j_gene: TRBJ1-3; abundance: many; CDR3aa: CASSLPPPGSGNTIYF; CDR3nt: TGTGCCAGCAGCCTTCCCCCTCCCGGGTCTGGAAACACCATATATTTT
d_gene: TRBD2; v_gene: TRBV7-2; j_gene: TRBJ2-3; abundance: many; CDR3aa: CASSLVGRSGGRTDTQYF; CDR3nt: TGTGCCAGCAGCTTAGTGGGTAGGAGCGGGGGGAGGACAGATACGCAGTATTTT
d_gene: -; v_gene: TRBV20-1; j_gene: TRBJ2-2; abundance: many; CDR3aa: CSAGGVNTGELFF; CDR3nt: TGCAGTGCCGGCGGGGTGAACACCGGGGAGCTGTTTTTT
d_gene: TRBD2; v_gene: TRBV6-1; j_gene: TRBJ2-5; abundance: many; CDR3aa: CASSELAGGQETQYF; CDR3nt: TGTGCCAGCAGTGAACTAGCGGGGGGGCAAGAGACCCAGTACTTC
d_gene: -; v_gene: TRBV4-2; j_gene: TRBJ1-2; abundance: many; CDR3aa: CASSQDSGLWRGYTF; CDR3nt: TGTGCCAGCAGCCAAGACTCCGGACTGTGGCGGGGCTACACCTTC
d_gene: -; v_gene: TRBV7-6; j_gene: TRBJ1-1; abundance: few; CDR3aa: CASSLAWGEAFF; CDR3nt: TGTGCCAGCAGCTTAGCATGGGGTGAAGCTTTCTTT
d_gene: -; v_gene: TRBV28; j_gene: TRBJ1-1; abundance: -; CDR3aa: CASSSPVQKNTEAFF; CDR3nt: TGTGCCAGCAGTTCCCCGGTCCAGAAGAACACTGAAGCTTTCTTT
d_gene: -; v_gene: TRBV9; j_gene: TRBJ2-7; abundance: many; CDR3aa: CASSAGQTYEQYF; CDR3nt: TGTGCCAGCAGCGCCGGACAGACCTACGAGCAGTACTTC
d_gene: -; v_gene: TRBV29-1; j_gene: TRBJ1-1; abundance: -; CDR3aa: CSVISGNTEAFF; CDR3nt: TGCAGCGTGATTTCGGGGAACACTGAAGCTTTCTTT
d_gene: -; v_gene: TRBV28; j_gene: TRBJ2-3; abundance: many; CDR3aa: CASSLPVELTDTQYF; CDR3nt: TGTGCCAGCAGTTTACCGGTCGAGCTCACAGATACGCAGTATTTT
d_gene: TRBD1; v_gene: TRBV18; j_gene: TRBJ1-5; abundance: -; CDR3aa: CASSPDRVDQPQHF; CDR3nt: TGTGCCAGCTCACCCGACAGGGTCGATCAGCCCCAGCATTTT
d_gene: -; v_gene: TRBV5-4; j_gene: TRBJ2-1; abundance: many; CDR3aa: CASSLGGDSYNEQFF; CDR3nt: TGTGCCAGCAGCTTGGGGGGGGACTCCTACAATGAGCAGTTCTTC
d_gene: -; v_gene: TRBV2; j_gene: TRBJ1-2; abundance: many; CDR3aa: CASSDRQDYGYTF; CDR3nt: TGTGCCAGCAGTGACAGGCAGGACTATGGCTACACCTTC
d_gene: -; v_gene: TRBV10-3; j_gene: TRBJ1-1; abundance: many; CDR3aa: CAISESGTAFEAFF; CDR3nt: TGTGCCATCAGTGAGTCGGGCACTGCGTTTGAAGCTTTCTTT
d_gene: -; v_gene: TRBV6-1; j_gene: TRBJ1-4; abundance: -; CDR3aa: CASSELDGKLFF; CDR3nt: TGTGCCAGCAGTGAATTGGACGGGAAACTGTTTTTT
d_gene: -; v_gene: TRBV29-1; j_gene: TRBJ2-1; abundance: many; CDR3aa: CSVGEAEQFF; CDR3nt: TGCAGCGTTGGGGAGGCTGAGCAGTTCTTC
d_gene: TRBD1; v_gene: TRBV3-1; j_gene: TRBJ2-7; abundance: many; CDR3aa: CASSQSKGGYHEQYF; CDR3nt: TGTGCCAGCAGCCAATCGAAAGGGGGCTACCACGAGCAGTACTTC
d_gene: -; v_gene: TRBV28; j_gene: TRBJ2-3; abundance: many; CDR3aa: CASSLPSRLTDTQYF; CDR3nt: TGTGCCAGCAGTTTGCCTAGCCGACTCACAGATACGCAGTATTTT
d_gene: TRBD1; v_gene: TRBV5-1; j_gene: TRBJ2-1; abundance: few; CDR3aa: CASSPGTGSYNEQFF; CDR3nt: TGCGCCAGCAGCCCCGGGACAGGCAGCTACAATGAGCAGTTCTTC
d_gene: -; v_gene: TRBV28; j_gene: TRBJ2-3; abundance: many; CDR3aa: CASSRDSLTDTQYF; CDR3nt: TGTGCCAGCAGTCGGGACTCCCTCACAGATACGCAGTATTTT
d_gene: TRBD1; v_gene: TRBV2; j_gene: TRBJ1-5; abundance: many; CDR3aa: CASSVGTAINQPQHF; CDR3nt: TGTGCCAGCAGTGTAGGGACAGCTATTAATCAGCCCCAGCATTTT
d_gene: -; v_gene: TRBV6-2/TRBV6-3; j_gene: TRBJ2-2; abundance: many; CDR3aa: CASSYEGFTGELFF; CDR3nt: TGTGCCAGCAGTTACGAGGGTTTCACCGGGGAGCTGTTTTTT
d_gene: -; v_gene: TRBV12-2; j_gene: TRBJ1-4; abundance: -; CDR3aa: CASRPTGGQHNEKLFF; CDR3nt: TGTGCAAGTCGCCCAACAGGGGGCCAGCATAATGAAAAACTGTTTTTT
d_gene: TRBD1; v_gene: TRBV6-2/TRBV6-3; j_gene: TRBJ2-6; abundance: -; CDR3aa: CASTGTGDGANVLTF; CDR3nt: TGTGCCAGCACCGGGACAGGGGATGGGGCCAACGTCCTGACTTTC
d_gene: -; v_gene: TRBV30; j_gene: TRBJ2-7; abundance: few; CDR3aa: CAWSSGPSPAYF; CDR3nt: TGTGCCTGGAGTTCTGGACCGTCCCCAGCGTACTTC
d_gene: -; v_gene: TRBV20-1; j_gene: TRBJ2-5; abundance: few; CDR3aa: CSAGGQKPETQYF; CDR3nt: TGCAGTGCTGGAGGACAGAAACCAGAGACCCAGTACTTC
d_gene: TRBD1; v_gene: TRBV7-2; j_gene: TRBJ1-2; abundance: many; CDR3aa: CASSHPGQGEPGYTF; CDR3nt: TGTGCCAGCAGCCATCCGGGACAGGGGGAGCCTGGCTACACCTTC
d_gene: -; v_gene: TRBV21-1; j_gene: TRBJ2-6; abundance: few; CDR3aa: CASSMRPGQGPSGANVLTF; CDR3nt: TGTGCCAGCAGCATGCGACCGGGACAGGGACCCTCTGGGGCCAACGTCCTGACTTTC
d_gene: -; v_gene: TRBV5-1; j_gene: TRBJ1-2; abundance: -; CDR3aa: CASSREALYGYTF; CDR3nt: TGCGCCAGCAGCAGGGAGGCCTTATATGGCTACACCTTC
d_gene: TRBD1; v_gene: TRBV20-1; j_gene: TRBJ2-7; abundance: many; CDR3aa: CSARSGTGIHEQYF; CDR3nt: TGCAGTGCCCGGTCTGGGACAGGGATCCACGAGCAGTACTTC
d_gene: TRBD2; v_gene: TRBV20-1; j_gene: TRBJ2-1; abundance: medium-sized; CDR3aa: CSARPSGTYNEQFF; CDR3nt: TGCAGTGCTAGACCTAGCGGGACCTACAATGAGCAGTTCTTC
d_gene: TRBD1; v_gene: TRBV20-1; j_gene: TRBJ2-6; abundance: many; CDR3aa: CSARDPSQGATAGANVLTF; CDR3nt: TGCAGTGCTAGAGATCCTTCTCAGGGGGCAACAGCTGGGGCCAACGTCCTGACTTTC
d_gene: -; v_gene: TRBV7-2; j_gene: TRBJ2-5; abundance: many; CDR3aa: CASSSRGTRQETQYF; CDR3nt: TGTGCCAGCAGCTCCCGGGGGACGAGGCAAGAGACCCAGTACTTC
d_gene: -; v_gene: TRBV5-4; j_gene: TRBJ1-1; abundance: many; CDR3aa: CASSSITEAFF; CDR3nt: TGTGCCAGCAGTTCTATCACTGAAGCTTTCTTT
d_gene: -; v_gene: TRBV7-2; j_gene: TRBJ2-4; abundance: many; CDR3aa: CASSLSRLAKNIQYF; CDR3nt: TGTGCCAGCAGCTTAAGCCGACTAGCCAAAAACATTCAGTACTTC
d_gene: -; v_gene: TRBV12-3/TRBV12-4; j_gene: TRBJ2-2; abundance: -; CDR3aa: CASSLRFTGELFF; CDR3nt: TGTGCCAGCAGTTTACGGTTCACCGGGGAGCTGTTTTTT
d_gene: -; v_gene: TRBV12-3/TRBV12-4; j_gene: TRBJ2-1; abundance: -; CDR3aa: CASSPVGAGHEQFF; CDR3nt: TGTGCCAGCAGTCCTGTCGGGGCGGGCCATGAGCAGTTCTTC